The 21 T cell receptor beta chains reported below all come from one sample, sequenced in a study of CD8+ T cells in alopecia areata. Described treatment: oral pan-JAK inhibitor, 5-10 mg twice daily. Once RNA had been extracted, it was reverse transcribed into cDNA to act as the sequencing template. Clones were read by immunoSEQ multiplex PCR, and TCRdb kept only the in-frame ones, dropping some. The data show 180,000 or so clones, about 53% seen once. The sequences come from CD8+ T cells sorted from blood, collected at week 24, from a patient treated with tofacitinib. The receptors stem from a human donor with alopecia areata.

J is TRBJ2-5 and V is TRBV15; D could derive from TRBD1 or TRBD2 (5 bases each). CDR3 length: 14 amino acids. Germline CDR1 and CDR2: LNHNV and YYDKDF (reference sequence). V lost 4 bases and J 2 bases, leaving 11 bases between the germline ends. The CDR3 sequence: CATSKGTGQETQYF. CDR3 DNA: TGTGCCACCAGCAAGGGGACGGGACAAGAGACCCAGTACTTC.

CDR3 amino acids: CAWNYLGGNRFF. Written as DNA, the CDR3 is TGTGCCTGGAATTACCTAGGAGGGAATAGGTTCTTC. The chain employs TRBV30 and TRBJ2-1; TRBD2 is a possible D gene (6 bases). Per germline, CDR1 GTSNPN and CDR2 SVGIG (reference sequence). V lost 4 bases to trimming and J lost 15 bases, with 19 bases between them. This CDR3 has 12 residues. The full variable domain, in which reference TRBV30 and TRBJ2-1 provide the parts outside the CDR3, is SQTIHQWPATLVQPVGSPLSLECTVEGTSNPNLYWYRQAAGRGLQLLFYSVGIGQISSEVPQNLSASRPQDRQFILSSKKLLLSDSGFYLCAWNYLGGNRFFGPGTRLTVL.

This chain links TRBV29-1 with TRBJ2-7; weak D call: TRBD2 (7 bases). V gave up 3 bases and J gave up 6 bases, with 15 bases separating them. Germline V lookup: CDR1 SQVTM, CDR2 ANQGSEA. The CDR3 consists of 13 residues. The CDR3 DNA reads TGCAGCGTTGAGCGGGGGCCAGTCTCCGAGCAGTACTTC. As protein: CSVERGPVSEQYF.

This clone was detected a few times. The chain recombines TRBV30 with TRBJ2-1; 9 bases match TRBD1. CDR3 length: 17 residues. Trimming took 2 bases from V and 1 from J; bases not matched to a gene: 9. Germline assignment: CDR1 GTSNPN and CDR2 SVGIG (reference sequence). The CDR3 DNA sequence: TGTGCCTGGAGTTCACCAGGGACAGGGCTTTCCTACAATGAGCAGTTCTTC. Translated, it gives CAWSSPGTGLSYNEQFF.

The rearrangement uses TRBV20-1 and TRBJ2-1; D is ambiguous. V shed 6 bases and J shed 6 bases, with 9 bases lying between them. The germline V gene encodes CDR1 DFQATT and CDR2 SNEGSKA (reference sequence). This CDR3 region has 11 residues. The CDR3 reads CSAPDLNEQFF. DNA of the CDR3: TGCAGTGCCCCTGACCTCAATGAGCAGTTCTTC.

The CDR3 sequence: CATSRDRSGDGYTF. The CDR3 DNA follows: TGTGCCACCAGCAGAGATCGTTCGGGAGATGGCTACACCTTC. This sequence joins TRBV15 and TRBJ1-2; D gene ambiguous. The CDR3 contains 14 residues. The germline V and J ends were trimmed by 0 bases and 6 bases, with 11 bases remaining between them. Looked up from germline, CDR1 is LNHNV and CDR2 is YYDKDF (reference sequence).

The rearrangement joins TRBV10-2 to TRBJ2-7; 7 bases align to TRBD1. Germline assignment: CDR1 WSHSY and CDR2 SAAADI. V was clipped by 5 bases and J by 1 base; unmatched bases: 11. The length of the CDR3 is 16 residues. CDR3 loop: CASSPGSDRSSYEQYF. In DNA, the CDR3 is TGCGCCAGCAGTCCAGGGTCGGACAGGTCATCCTACGAGCAGTACTTC.

This chain links TRBV10-3 with TRBJ2-3, with a tentative D call TRBD1 (6 bases). The CDR3 covers 12 residues. In germline, CDR1 is ENHRY, CDR2 SYGVKD. V was cut by 4 bases and J by 6 bases, with 8 bases left in between. CDR3 protein: CAISGDTDTQYF. Here the CDR3 DNA reads TGTGCCATCAGTGGGGACACTGATACGCAGTATTTT.

The table lists this clone with a few counts. The chain couples TRBV21-1 to TRBJ1-5. TRBV21-1 is deemed a pseudogene. This CDR3 comprises 17 residues. The CDR3 sequence: CASSKESQLDSNQPQHF. The CDR3 nucleotides are TGTGCCAGCAGCAAAGAATCCCAGCTTGATAGCAATCAGCCCCAGCATTTT.

CDR3 DNA: TGTGCCAGCAGCGCCGGGACAGCTTATGGCTACACCTTC. Translating gives CASSAGTAYGYTF. The chain is built from TRBV9 and TRBJ1-2; 7 bases agree with TRBD1. CDR3 length equals 13 residues. Germline CDR1 reads SGDLS; CDR2 reads YYNGEE. With V trimmed by 3 bases and J by 5 bases, 4 bases remained unmatched.

J is TRBJ2-3 and V is TRBV11-2; D perhaps matches TRBD2 (6 bases). Germline CDR1 is SGHAT and CDR2 is FQNNGV. CDR3 length: 15 amino acids. V was cut by 5 bases and J by 0 bases, with 12 bases left in between. This CDR3 reads CASSPLATSTDTQYF. The CDR3 bases are TGTGCCAGCAGCCCCCTAGCGACTAGCACAGATACGCAGTATTTT.

This clone appeared a single time. This chain links TRBV6-5 with TRBJ2-1; D gene ambiguous. The CDR3 covers 14 residues. The germline V gene encodes CDR1 MNHEY and CDR2 SVGAGI. Trimming removed 9 bases at V and 1 base at J, with 13 bases between. The CDR3 region has the DNA TGTGCCAGTAGTAAGGCGTGGTCCTACAATGAGCAGTTCTTC. Translating it yields CASSKAWSYNEQFF.

V usage is TRBV7-2 and J usage is TRBJ1-4; the match to TRBD1 covers 10 bases. Germline trimming cut 1 base from V and 8 bases from J; bases unmatched to any gene: 1. The V gene's germline CDR1 is SGHTA and CDR2 FQGNSA. The CDR3 loop spans 14 amino acids. For the CDR3, the DNA is TGTGCCAGCAGCTTAGGGGACAGGGGAGAAAAACTGTTTTTT. Translating gives CASSLGDRGEKLFF.

The rearrangement uses TRBV14 and TRBJ1-1, with D perhaps TRBD1 (5 bases). Germline lookup yields CDR1 SGHDN and CDR2 FVKESK. V lost 3 bases to trimming and J lost 7 bases, with 9 bases between them. The CDR3 loop spans 12 amino acids. CDR3 in amino acids: CASSHGRGEAFF. CDR3 coding DNA: TGTGCCAGCAGCCATGGTAGGGGTGAAGCTTTCTTT.

A remark on this clone: At one end, the junction sequence differs from germline, possibly due to a read error. The rearrangement joins TRBV6-6 to TRBJ2-7; D remains ambiguous. CDR3 length: 11 amino acids. Germline V gene sequence: CDR1 MNHNY, CDR2 SVGAGI (reference sequence). CDR3 residues: CASSYSHEQYF. The CDR3 bases are TGTGCCAGCAGTTACTCCCACGAGCAGTACTTC.

The chain recombines TRBV29-1 with TRBJ1-4; D gene ambiguous. Trimming removed 4 bases from V and 5 bases from J, with 11 bases in between. CDR1 is SQVTM, CDR2 ANQGSEA, per germline. The CDR3 covers 13 residues. The CDR3 is CSVGLMGNEKLFF. CDR3 in DNA: TGCAGCGTTGGCCTGATGGGGAATGAAAAACTGTTTTTT.

This chain uses TRBV4-1 with TRBJ2-7; D is perhaps TRBD1 (6 bases). CDR1 is MGHRA, CDR2 YSYEKL, per germline. The germline V and J ends were trimmed by 0 bases and 0 bases, with 9 bases remaining between them. This CDR3 is 15 amino acids long. In nucleotides, the CDR3 is TGCGCCAGCAGCCAAGAGGACAGTAACTCCTACGAGCAGTACTTC. Its protein product is CASSQEDSNSYEQYF.

This clone has only a few counts. Other DNA variants within this sample encode the same CDR3. This chain links TRBV29-1 with TRBJ1-1; D is undetermined. This CDR3 is 11 amino acids long. Germline CDR1 is SQVTM and CDR2 is ANQGSEA. V shed 6 bases and J shed 0 bases, with 5 bases lying between them. Here the CDR3 DNA reads TGCAGCGTCGAGATGAACACTGAAGCTTTCTTT. It encodes CSVEMNTEAFF.

The sample holds a few counts of this clone. The V gene is TRBV4-3, the J gene TRBJ1-2, with D unclear. Trimming took off 1 base at V and 6 bases at J, with 12 bases between the two ends. The CDR3 loop spans 14 amino acids. From germline, CDR1 is LGHNA and CDR2 YSLEER. The CDR3 nucleotides read TGCGCCAGCAGCCAAGCGGGTACAAGGGATGGCTACACCTTC. The encoded protein is CASSQAGTRDGYTF.

In this sample, this clone turned up a few times. The chain has TRBV6-6 and TRBJ2-2, with TRBD1 matching over 7 bases. Trimming removed 2 bases from V and 7 bases from J; junction bases left unmatched: 4. The CDR3 is 14 amino acids. Germline CDR1 is MNHNY and CDR2 is SVGAGI (reference sequence). The CDR3 spells CASSYRGRDGELFF. CDR3 DNA: TGTGCCAGCAGTTACAGGGGGCGCGACGGGGAGCTGTTTTTT.

The chain employs TRBV11-2 and TRBJ1-5; D unclear. Germline V gene data show CDR1 as SGHAT and CDR2 as FQNNGV. This CDR3 comprises 13 residues. The V end was cut by 4 bases, the J end by 4 bases, with 8 bases between. CDR3 DNA sequence: TGTGCCAGCAGCTCCACGGCAAATCAGCCCCAGCATTTT. It encodes CASSSTANQPQHF.